Listed below are T cell receptor beta chains from one sample, sequenced in a study of T cell responses to AZD1222 COVID-19 vaccine. This table comes from immunoSEQ multiplex PCR, and its TCRdb copy is limited to in-frame clones, with some not included. The sample has around 97,000 clones; around 91% are singletons. This specimen was peripheral blood, taken on day 0 of AZD1222 vaccination. The receptors derive from an adult in good health. Each CDR3 is given with its conserved first and last residue. A D gene is named only where the DNA matches it firmly. The size field is filled for only some rows; it gives once, few, many or a size class.

d_gene	v_gene	j_gene	abundance	CDR3nt	CDR3aa
NA	TRBV28	TRBJ1-1	NA	TGTGCCAGCAGTTTAATTACCAGCGGCACTGAAGCTTTCTTT	CASSLITSGTEAFF
TRBD2	TRBV24-1	TRBJ2-1	NA	TGTGCCACCAGTGACCGCGCTAGCGGGAGCTATGAGCAGTTCTTC	CATSDRASGSYEQFF
TRBD1	TRBV11-3	TRBJ2-7	NA	TGTGCCAGCAGCCCCGCAAGAGGGGACAGAGAGTACGAGCAGTACTTC	CASSPARGDREYEQYF
TRBD1	TRBV5-5	TRBJ1-2	NA	TGTGCCAGCAGCTTGGAGGGAGGGGGCGCGGGAGGCTACACCTTC	CASSLEGGGAGGYTF
NA	TRBV11-3	TRBJ2-1	NA	TGTGCCAGCAGCCCATCTAAGACGTACAATGAGCAGTTCTTC	CASSPSKTYNEQFF
NA	TRBV5-1	TRBJ1-5	NA	TGCGCCAGCAGCTTGAGTCCCGGGGCCCAGCCCCAGCATTTT	CASSLSPGAQPQHF
NA	TRBV6-5	TRBJ2-4	NA	TGTGCCAGCAGGCCCACAGGGTCTTGGGGTATTCAGTACTTC	CASRPTGSWGIQYF
TRBD2	TRBV24-1	TRBJ2-1	NA	TGTGCCACCAGTGACGGCACCGGGACTAGCTTGGGGGTCAATGAGCAGTTCTTC	CATSDGTGTSLGVNEQFF
NA	TRBV28	TRBJ1-2	NA	TGTGCCAGCAGTTTAGGGACCTCGGTTGGCTACACCTTC	CASSLGTSVGYTF
NA	TRBV6-5	TRBJ1-3	NA	TGTGCCAGCACCATAACAGGGACTGCTGGAAACACCATATATTTT	CASTITGTAGNTIYF
TRBD2	TRBV28	TRBJ2-7	NA	TGTGCCAGCAGTTTTCGACTAGCGGGAGAGCAACACGAGCAGTACTTC	CASSFRLAGEQHEQYF
NA	TRBV3-1/TRBV3-2	TRBJ2-7	NA	TGTGCCAGCAGCCAAGGTAGGGTAAACGAGCAGTACTTC	CASSQGRVNEQYF
NA	TRBV28	TRBJ2-1	NA	TGTGCCAGCATTCCAAGGGGGGGGGCAGCCCTCTACAATGAGCAGTTCTTC	CASIPRGGAALYNEQFF
NA	TRBV14	TRBJ2-3	NA	TGTGCCAGCAGCCTTTCTAGCACAGATACGCAGTATTTT	CASSLSSTDTQYF
NA	TRBV2	TRBJ1-5	NA	TGTGCCAGCAGTGAAGCAATAGGGGGTCCCAATCAGCCCCAGCATTTT	CASSEAIGGPNQPQHF
TRBD1	TRBV11-2	TRBJ2-7	few	TGTGCCAGCAGCTTGGGACAGGGCGGAGGCGAGCAGTACTTC	CASSLGQGGGEQYF
NA	TRBV19	TRBJ2-1	NA	TGTGCCAGTAGTGCCTCCATATACAATGAGCAGTTCTTC	CASSASIYNEQFF
TRBD1	TRBV19	TRBJ1-2	NA	TGTGCCAGTAGTATCCCGCCAGGGGGCTTCGGCGGCTACACCTTC	CASSIPPGGFGGYTF
NA	TRBV9	TRBJ2-5	NA	TGTGCCAGCAGCCCCTCCCCTCTCAAGACCCAGTACTTC	CASSPSPLKTQYF
TRBD1	TRBV6-2/TRBV6-3	TRBJ2-7	NA	TGTGCCAGCAGTTCGGGACAGGGGGTAGGCGAGCAGTACTTC	CASSSGQGVGEQYF
NA	TRBV28	TRBJ1-2	NA	TGTGCCAGCAGTTTACCACATTTGGGGGATGGCTACACCTTC	CASSLPHLGDGYTF
NA	TRBV18	TRBJ2-7	NA	TGTGCCAGCTCACCACAGGGCTACTCCTACGAGCAGTACTTC	CASSPQGYSYEQYF
NA	TRBV27	TRBJ1-4	NA	TGTGCCTCCCGTGGTGCAACTAATGAAAAACTGTTTTTT	CASRGATNEKLFF
NA	TRBV28	TRBJ1-1	NA	TGTGCCAGCAGTTCGCAGTGGGGACGGACAGCTGAAGCTTTCTTT	CASSSQWGRTAEAFF
TRBD2	TRBV30	TRBJ2-7	NA	TGTGCCTGGAGTCGCGCGGGAGGTGAGTTC	CAWSRAGGEF
TRBD2	TRBV27	TRBJ2-7	NA	TGTGCCAGCCACGGGGGAACTAGCGGGCCCGACTCCTACGAGCAGTACTTC	CASHGGTSGPDSYEQYF
NA	TRBV30	TRBJ1-2	once	TGTGCCTGGAGTGTGGGGCGGATCTATGGCTACACCTTC	CAWSVGRIYGYTF
NA	TRBV6-5	TRBJ2-7	NA	TGTGCCAGCAGCGTGAGTAGAGGAGCGGTCGAGCAGTACTTC	CASSVSRGAVEQYF
NA	TRBV28	TRBJ2-7	NA	TGTGCCAGCAGTACACAGGGCTACGAGCAGTACTTC	CASSTQGYEQYF
TRBD1	TRBV6-5	TRBJ1-1	NA	TGTGCCAGCAGGGGACAGCAGAACACTGAAGCTTTCTTT	CASRGQQNTEAFF
TRBD1	TRBV27	TRBJ2-7	once	TGTGCCAGCAGTCAGCAAGCCGGGACAGACGCTTTTAGTTGGTACTTC	CASSQQAGTDAFSWYF
NA	TRBV6-7	TRBJ1-5	NA	TGTGCCAGCAACGAAACGACAGTACAACAGCCCCAGCATTTT	CASNETTVQQPQHF
NA	TRBV11-3	TRBJ2-1	NA	TGTGCCAGCAGCTTTGAGGATCGGAATGAGCAGTTCTTC	CASSFEDRNEQFF